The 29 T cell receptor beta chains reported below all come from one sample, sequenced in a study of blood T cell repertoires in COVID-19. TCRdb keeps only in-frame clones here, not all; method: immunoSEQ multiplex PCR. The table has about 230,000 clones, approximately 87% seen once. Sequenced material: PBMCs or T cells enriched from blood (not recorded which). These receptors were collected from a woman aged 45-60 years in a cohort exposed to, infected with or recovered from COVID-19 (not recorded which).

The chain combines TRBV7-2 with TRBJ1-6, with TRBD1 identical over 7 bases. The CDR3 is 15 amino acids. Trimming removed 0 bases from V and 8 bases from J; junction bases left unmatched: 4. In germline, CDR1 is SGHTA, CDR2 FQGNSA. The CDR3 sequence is CASSLADRDDSPLHF. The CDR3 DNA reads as TGTGCCAGCAGCTTAGCCGACAGGGACGATTCACCCCTCCACTTT.

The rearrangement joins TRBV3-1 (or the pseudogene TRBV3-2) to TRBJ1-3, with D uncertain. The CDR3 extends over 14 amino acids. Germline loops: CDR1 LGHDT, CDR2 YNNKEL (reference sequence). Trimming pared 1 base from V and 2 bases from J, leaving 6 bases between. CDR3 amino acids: CASSQVLTGNTIYF. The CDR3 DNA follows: TGTGCCAGCAGCCAAGTACTAACTGGAAACACCATATATTTT.

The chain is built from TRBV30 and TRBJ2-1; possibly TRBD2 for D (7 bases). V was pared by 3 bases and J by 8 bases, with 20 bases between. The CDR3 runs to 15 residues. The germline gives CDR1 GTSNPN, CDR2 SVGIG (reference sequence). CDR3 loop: CAWRTSRGTRDEQFF. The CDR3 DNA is TGTGCCTGGAGGACTAGCAGGGGAACTAGGGATGAGCAGTTCTTC.

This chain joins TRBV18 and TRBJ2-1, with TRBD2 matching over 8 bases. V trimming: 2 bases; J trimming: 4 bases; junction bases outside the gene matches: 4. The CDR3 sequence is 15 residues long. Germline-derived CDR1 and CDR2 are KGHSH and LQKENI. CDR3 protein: CASSPYSGAYNEQFF. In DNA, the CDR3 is TGTGCCAGCTCACCATATAGCGGGGCTTACAATGAGCAGTTCTTC.

The DNA for the CDR3 is TGCGCCAGCAGCTCAGCAGGGGTCGGTAATTCACCCCTCCACTTT. Protein sequence: CASSSAGVGNSPLHF. The chain couples TRBV5-1 to TRBJ1-6; possibly TRBD1 for D (6 bases). Germline CDR1 is SGHRS and CDR2 is YFSETQ. Trimming removed 3 bases from V and 6 bases from J, with 13 bases in between. This CDR3 comprises 15 residues.

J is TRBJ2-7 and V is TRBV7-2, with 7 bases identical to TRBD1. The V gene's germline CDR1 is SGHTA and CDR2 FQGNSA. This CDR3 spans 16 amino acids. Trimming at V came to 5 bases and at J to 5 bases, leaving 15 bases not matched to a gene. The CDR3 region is CASSPQSLTGLDEQYF. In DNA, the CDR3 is TGTGCCAGCAGCCCACAATCACTGACAGGGTTGGACGAGCAGTACTTC.

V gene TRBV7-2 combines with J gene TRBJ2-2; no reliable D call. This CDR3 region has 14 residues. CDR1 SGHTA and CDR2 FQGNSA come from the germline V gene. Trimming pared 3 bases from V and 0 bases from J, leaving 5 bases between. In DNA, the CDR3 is TGTGCCAGCAGCTTTCAGGCGAACACCGGGGAGCTGTTTTTT. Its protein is CASSFQANTGELFF.

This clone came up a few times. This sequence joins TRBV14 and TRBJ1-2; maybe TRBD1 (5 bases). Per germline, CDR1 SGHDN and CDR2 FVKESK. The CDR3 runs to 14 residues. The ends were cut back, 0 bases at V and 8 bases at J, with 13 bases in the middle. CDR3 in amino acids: CASSQEVRVSGYTF. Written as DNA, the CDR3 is TGTGCCAGCAGCCAAGAAGTCAGGGTTAGCGGCTACACCTTC. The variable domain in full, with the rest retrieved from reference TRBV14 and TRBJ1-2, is EAGVTQFPSHSVIEKGQTVTLRCDPISGHDNLYWYRRVMGKEIKFLLHFVKESKQDESGMPNNRFLAERTGGTYSTLKVQPAELEDSGVYFCASSQEVRVSGYTFGSGTRLTVV.

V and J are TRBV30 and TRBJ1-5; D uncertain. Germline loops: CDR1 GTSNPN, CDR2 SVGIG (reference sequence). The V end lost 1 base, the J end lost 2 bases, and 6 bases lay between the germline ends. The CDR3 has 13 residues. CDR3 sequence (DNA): TGTGCCTGGAGTGGAGGTGGCAATCAGCCCCAGCATTTT. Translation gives CAWSGGGNQPQHF.

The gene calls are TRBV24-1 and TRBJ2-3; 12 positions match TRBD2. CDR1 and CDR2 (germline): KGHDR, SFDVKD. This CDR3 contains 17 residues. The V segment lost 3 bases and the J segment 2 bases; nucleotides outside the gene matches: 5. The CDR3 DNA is TGTGCCACCAGTGATCCGACTAGCGGGGGTACCACAGATACGCAGTATTTT. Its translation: CATSDPTSGGTTDTQYF.

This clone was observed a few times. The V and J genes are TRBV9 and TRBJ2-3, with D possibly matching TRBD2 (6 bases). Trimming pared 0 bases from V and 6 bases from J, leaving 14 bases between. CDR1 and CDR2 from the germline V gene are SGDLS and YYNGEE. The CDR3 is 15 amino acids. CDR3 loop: CASSVGSLAVDTQYF. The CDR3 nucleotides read TGTGCCAGCAGCGTAGGATCGTTAGCGGTGGATACGCAGTATTTT.

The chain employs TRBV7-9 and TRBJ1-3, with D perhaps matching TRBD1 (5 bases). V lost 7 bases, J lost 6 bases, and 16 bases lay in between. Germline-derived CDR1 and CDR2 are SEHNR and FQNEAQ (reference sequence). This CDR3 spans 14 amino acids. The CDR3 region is CASTTRGVENTIYF. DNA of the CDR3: TGTGCCAGCACCACCCGGGGGGTGGAAAACACCATATATTTT.

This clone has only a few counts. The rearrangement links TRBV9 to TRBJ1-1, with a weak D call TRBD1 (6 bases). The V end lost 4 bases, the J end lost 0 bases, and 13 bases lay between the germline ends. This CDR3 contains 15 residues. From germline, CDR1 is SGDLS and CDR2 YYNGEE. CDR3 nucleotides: TGTGCCAGCAGCACGGGACACCTCATGAACACTGAAGCTTTCTTT. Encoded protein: CASSTGHLMNTEAFF.

CDR3 in DNA: TGTGCCAGCAGTGAAGTACTGATGAACACTGAAGCTTTCTTT. Amino acids: CASSEVLMNTEAFF. This rearrangement joins TRBV6-1 to TRBJ1-1, with D uncertain. Germline V gene lookup returns CDR1 MNHNS and CDR2 SASEGT. CDR3 length: 14 residues. Trimming removed 1 base from V and 0 bases from J, with 6 bases in between.

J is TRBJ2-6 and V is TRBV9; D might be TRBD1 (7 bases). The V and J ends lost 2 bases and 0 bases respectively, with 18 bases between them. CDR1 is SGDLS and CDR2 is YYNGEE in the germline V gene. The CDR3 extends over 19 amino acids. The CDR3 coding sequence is TGTGCCAGCAGCGTCTCACGCAGGGGGGCCATCTCTGGGGCCAACGTCCTGACTTTC. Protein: CASSVSRRGAISGANVLTF.

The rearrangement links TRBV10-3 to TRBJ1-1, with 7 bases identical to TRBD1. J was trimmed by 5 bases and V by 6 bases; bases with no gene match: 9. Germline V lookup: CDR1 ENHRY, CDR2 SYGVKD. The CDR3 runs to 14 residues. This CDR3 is CAISEGQLQTEAFF. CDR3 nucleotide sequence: TGTGCCATCAGCGAGGGACAGTTGCAAACTGAAGCTTTCTTT.

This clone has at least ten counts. CDR3 amino acids: CASSQSSGGAFDEQFF. DNA for the CDR3: TGTGCCAGCAGCCAATCTAGCGGGGGGGCCTTTGATGAGCAGTTCTTC. The J gene is TRBJ2-1, the V gene TRBV11-1; the match to TRBD2 covers 12 bases. With 5 bases clipped from V and 8 bases from J, the junction kept 10 bases outside the gene matches. This CDR3 is 16 amino acids long. Germline CDR1 reads SGHAT; CDR2 reads FQDESV (reference sequence).

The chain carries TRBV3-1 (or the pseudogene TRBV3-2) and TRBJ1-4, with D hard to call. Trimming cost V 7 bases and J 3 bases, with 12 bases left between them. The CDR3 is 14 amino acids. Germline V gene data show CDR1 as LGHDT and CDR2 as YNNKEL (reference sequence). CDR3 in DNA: TGTGCCAGCACCCTGCTTAGTGCTAATGAAAAACTGTTTTTT. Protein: CASTLLSANEKLFF.

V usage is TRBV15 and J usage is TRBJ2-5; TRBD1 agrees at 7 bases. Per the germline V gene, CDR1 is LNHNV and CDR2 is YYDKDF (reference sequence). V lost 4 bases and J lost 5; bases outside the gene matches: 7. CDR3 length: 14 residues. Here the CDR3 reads CATSTRGGSETQYF. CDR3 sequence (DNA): TGTGCCACCAGCACCCGAGGGGGCTCCGAGACCCAGTACTTC.

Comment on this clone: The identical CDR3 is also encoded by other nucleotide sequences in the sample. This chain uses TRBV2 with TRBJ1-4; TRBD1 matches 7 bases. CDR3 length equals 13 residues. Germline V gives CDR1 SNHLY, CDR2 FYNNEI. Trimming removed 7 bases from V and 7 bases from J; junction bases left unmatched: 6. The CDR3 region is CASTGQVGEKLFF. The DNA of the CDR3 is TGTGCCAGCACCGGACAGGTCGGTGAAAAACTGTTTTTT.

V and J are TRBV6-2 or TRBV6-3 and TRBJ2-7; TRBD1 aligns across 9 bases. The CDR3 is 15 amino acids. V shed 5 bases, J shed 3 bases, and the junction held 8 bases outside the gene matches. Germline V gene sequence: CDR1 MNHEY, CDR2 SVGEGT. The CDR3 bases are TGTGCCAGCAGTACCCCGGGACAGGGCAGCTACGAGCAGTACTTC. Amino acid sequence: CASSTPGQGSYEQYF.

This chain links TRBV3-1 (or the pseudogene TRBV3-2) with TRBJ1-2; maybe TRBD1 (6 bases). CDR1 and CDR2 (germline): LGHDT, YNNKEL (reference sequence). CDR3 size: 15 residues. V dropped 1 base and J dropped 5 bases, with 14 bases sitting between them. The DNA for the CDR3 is TGTGCCAGCAGCCAAGGGGACATAAACTATTATGGCTACACCTTC. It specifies CASSQGDINYYGYTF.

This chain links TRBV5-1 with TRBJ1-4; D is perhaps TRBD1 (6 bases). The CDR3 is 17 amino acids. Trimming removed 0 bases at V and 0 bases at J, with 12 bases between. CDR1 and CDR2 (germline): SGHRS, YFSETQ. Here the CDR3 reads CASSLDGQLATNEKLFF. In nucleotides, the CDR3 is TGCGCCAGCAGCTTGGACGGACAGTTGGCAACTAATGAAAAACTGTTTTTT.

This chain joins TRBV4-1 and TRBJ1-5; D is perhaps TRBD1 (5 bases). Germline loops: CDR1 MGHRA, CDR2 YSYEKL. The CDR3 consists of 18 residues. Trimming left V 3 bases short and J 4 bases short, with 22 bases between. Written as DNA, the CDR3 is TGCGCCAGCAGCCAGGTACAAACAGGTATAGAAATTAATCAGCCCCAGCATTTT. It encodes CASSQVQTGIEINQPQHF.

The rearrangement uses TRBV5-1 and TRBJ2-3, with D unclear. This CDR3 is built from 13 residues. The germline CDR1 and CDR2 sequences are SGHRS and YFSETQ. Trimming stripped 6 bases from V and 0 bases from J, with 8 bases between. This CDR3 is CASKERSTDTQYF. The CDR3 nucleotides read TGCGCCAGCAAGGAGAGGAGCACAGATACGCAGTATTTT.

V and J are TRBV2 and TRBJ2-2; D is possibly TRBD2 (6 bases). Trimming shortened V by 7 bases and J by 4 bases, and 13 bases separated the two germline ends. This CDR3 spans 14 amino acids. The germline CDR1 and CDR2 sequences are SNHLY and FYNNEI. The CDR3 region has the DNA TGTGCCAGCACCGGGACTCACGTCACCGGGGAGCTGTTTTTT. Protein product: CASTGTHVTGELFF.

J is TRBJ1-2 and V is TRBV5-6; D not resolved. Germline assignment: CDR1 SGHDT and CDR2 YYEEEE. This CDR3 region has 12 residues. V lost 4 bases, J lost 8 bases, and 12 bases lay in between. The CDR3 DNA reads TGTGCCAGCAGCCTTCCACCGCGAGGCTACACCTTC. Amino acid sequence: CASSLPPRGYTF. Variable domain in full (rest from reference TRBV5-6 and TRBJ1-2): DAGVTQSPTHLIKTRGQQVTLRCSPKSGHDTVSWYQQALGQGPQFIFQYYEEEERQRGNFPDRFSGHQFPNYSSELNVNALLLGDSALYLCASSLPPRGYTFGSGTRLTVV.

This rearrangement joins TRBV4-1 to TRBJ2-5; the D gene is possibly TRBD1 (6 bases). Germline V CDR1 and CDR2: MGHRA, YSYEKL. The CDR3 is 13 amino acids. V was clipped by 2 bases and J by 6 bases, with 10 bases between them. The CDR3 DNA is TGCGCCAGCAGCCAAAGCAGGGGCAAGACCCAGTACTTC. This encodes CASSQSRGKTQYF.

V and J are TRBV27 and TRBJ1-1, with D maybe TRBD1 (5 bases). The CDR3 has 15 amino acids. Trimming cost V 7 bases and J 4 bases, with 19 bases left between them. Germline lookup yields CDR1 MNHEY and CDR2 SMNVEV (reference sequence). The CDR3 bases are TGTGCCAGCATCCCCTTCGGTGGAGGGGTCACTGAAGCTTTCTTT. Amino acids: CASIPFGGGVTEAFF.